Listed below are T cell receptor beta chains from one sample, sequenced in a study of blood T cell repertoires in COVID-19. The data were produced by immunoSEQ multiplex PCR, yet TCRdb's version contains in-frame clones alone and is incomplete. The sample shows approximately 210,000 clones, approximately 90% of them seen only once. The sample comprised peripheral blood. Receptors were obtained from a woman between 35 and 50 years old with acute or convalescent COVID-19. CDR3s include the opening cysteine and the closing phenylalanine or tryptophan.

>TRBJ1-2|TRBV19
CASTGGHYGYTF
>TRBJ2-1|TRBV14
CASSPNRDRTYNEQFF
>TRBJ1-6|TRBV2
CASMSRENSPLHF
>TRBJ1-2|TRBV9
CASSAGQGAFSNYGYTF
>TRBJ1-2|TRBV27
CASRGGTGALYGYTF
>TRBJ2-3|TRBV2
CASRLDRERTPYF
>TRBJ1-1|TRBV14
CASSQDPVFAFF
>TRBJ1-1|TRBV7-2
CASSLEVLGQGPEAFF
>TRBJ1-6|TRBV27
CASSSPRTGFNSPLHF
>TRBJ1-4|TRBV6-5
CASSYSIGVKTMFF
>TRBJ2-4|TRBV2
CASSEAQGSSYIQYF
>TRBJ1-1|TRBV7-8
CASSLDRGVGTEAFF
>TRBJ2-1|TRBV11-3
CASSLGQAVNEQFF
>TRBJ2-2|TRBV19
CASSQSSRTGELFF
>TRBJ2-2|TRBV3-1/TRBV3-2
CASSPTSGGAAGELFF
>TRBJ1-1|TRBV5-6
CASSLFGLEAFF
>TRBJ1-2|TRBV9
CASSVARQGTNYGYTF
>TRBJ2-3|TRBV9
CASSFGSSTDTQYF
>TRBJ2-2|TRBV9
CASLANTGELFF
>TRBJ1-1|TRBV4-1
CASRGRTANTEAFF
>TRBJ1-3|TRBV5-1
CASSPPWTGTGNTIYF
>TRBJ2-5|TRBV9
CASSASGTSDATQYF
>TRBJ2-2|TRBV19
CASSIRQMNTGELFF
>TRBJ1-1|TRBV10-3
CAISVEGGTEAFF
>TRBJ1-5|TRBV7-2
CASSHSKTGPYSNQPQHF
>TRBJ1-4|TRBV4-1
CASSPLLGRNEKLFF
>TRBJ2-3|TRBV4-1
CASSQDTGFTDTQYF
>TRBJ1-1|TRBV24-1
CATGTAGGGVNTEAFF
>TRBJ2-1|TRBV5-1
CASSSGTSSYNEQFF
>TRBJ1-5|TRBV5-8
CASSLVAGNQPQHF
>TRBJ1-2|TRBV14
CASSLTGGMDYGYTF
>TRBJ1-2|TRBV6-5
CAISTHRKNGYTF
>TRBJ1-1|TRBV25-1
CASSEYHLDRETEAFF
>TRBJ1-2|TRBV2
CASSDETGELYGYTF
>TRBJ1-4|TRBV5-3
CARNINEKLFF
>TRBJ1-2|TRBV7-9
CASSLDRALYGYTF
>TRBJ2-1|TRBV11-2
CASRMSGGYNEQFF
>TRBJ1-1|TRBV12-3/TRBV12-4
CASSAPGVPEAFF
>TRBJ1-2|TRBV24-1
CATSGGPGQESYGYTF
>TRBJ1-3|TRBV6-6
CASSYPRGSGNTIYF
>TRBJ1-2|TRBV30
CAWSNRLQGTYGYTF
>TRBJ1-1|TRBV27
CASSLWANTEAFF
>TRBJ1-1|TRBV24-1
CATQTTGGTEAFF
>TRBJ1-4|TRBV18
CASSPSPDRGEKLFF
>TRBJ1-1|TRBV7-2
CASSLNGGRVAFF
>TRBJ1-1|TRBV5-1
CASSLVSGNTEAFF
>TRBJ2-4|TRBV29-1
CSVGGRNIQYF
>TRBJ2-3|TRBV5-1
CASTTGVSTDTQYF
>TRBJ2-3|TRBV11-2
CASSPSGGPRDTQYF
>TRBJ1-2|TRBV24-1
CATSDSYYPRYTF
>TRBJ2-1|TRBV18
CASSRTSGSYNEQFF